Listed below are T cell receptor beta chains from one sample, sequenced in a study of PD-1 blockade in classical Hodgkin lymphoma. Profiled with immunoSEQ multiplex PCR; TCRdb holds only in-frame clones, not every one. Seen here are 50,000 to 75,000 clones, approximately 92% observed once, and the top ten hold about 15%. The starting material was peripheral blood mononuclear cells (PBMCs), obtained at baseline. The receptors were gathered from a human donor with classical Hodgkin lymphoma. The CDR3 runs from the conserved cysteine through the conserved F or W. D genes are given only for firm matches. Clone sizes are given selectively: once, few, many, or a class where the clone is expanded.

clone_size	j_call	d_call	v_call	cdr3_nt	cdr3_aa
NA	TRBJ1-6	NA	TRBV2	TGTGCCAGCAGTGTCTCGTCTCGTAATTCACCCCTCCACTTT	CASSVSSRNSPLHF
few	TRBJ1-2	TRBD1	TRBV27	TGTGCCAGCAGACTTGGGACAGGGAGAGGCTACACCTTC	CASRLGTGRGYTF
NA	TRBJ1-2	TRBD1	TRBV19	TGTGCCAGTAGTATCTTTCGGGACAGGGCAGCTAACTATGGCTACACCTTC	CASSIFRDRAANYGYTF
NA	TRBJ1-3	NA	TRBV11-2	TGTGCCAGCAGCTTAGGCCCCTTTCTGAGCTCTGGAAACACCATATATTTT	CASSLGPFLSSGNTIYF
once	TRBJ1-1	NA	TRBV10-1	TGCGCCAGCAGTGACACAGGGAAGAGGGACACTGAAGCTTTCTTT	CASSDTGKRDTEAFF
few	TRBJ1-6	NA	TRBV9	TGTGCCAGCAGCGTAGCCGGTGGGATTTCACCCCTCCACTTT	CASSVAGGISPLHF
NA	TRBJ1-3	NA	TRBV7-6	TGTGCCAGCAGCTTATTGGGGGAGAGCTCTGGAAACACCATATATTTT	CASSLLGESSGNTIYF
NA	TRBJ1-1	NA	TRBV6-1	TGTGCCAGCAGTAAGGCCCTCGTGGACACTGAAGCTTTCTTT	CASSKALVDTEAFF
NA	TRBJ2-3	NA	TRBV30	TGTGCCTGGAGTGCAGCCTTGGGAGATACGCAGTATTTT	CAWSAALGDTQYF
NA	TRBJ2-1	NA	TRBV10-3	TGTGCCATCAGTGAGTCAGTTCTGCGGGATTCGAATGAGCAGTTCTTC	CAISESVLRDSNEQFF
NA	TRBJ2-1	NA	TRBV13	TGTGCCAGCAGCTTAGGCCTATTTGGCGGGTACAATGAGCAGTTCTTC	CASSLGLFGGYNEQFF
NA	TRBJ2-2	NA	TRBV6-6	TGTGCCAGCAGGCAGGGACGAAGCTTCGGGGAGCTGTTTTTT	CASRQGRSFGELFF
NA	TRBJ1-1	TRBD1	TRBV19	TGTGCCAGTAGTGATGGACAGGCGTTTGTCGCTGAAGCTTTCTTT	CASSDGQAFVAEAFF
NA	TRBJ2-1	NA	TRBV11-2	TGTGCCAGCAGCTTTGGCAGGCAGGGTGAGCAGTTCTTC	CASSFGRQGEQFF
NA	TRBJ1-1	NA	TRBV6-5	TGTGCCACCGAGGCCGGGGGCTGGAACACTGAAGCTTTCTTT	CATEAGGWNTEAFF
NA	TRBJ2-1	TRBD1	TRBV2	TGTGCCAGCAGTCCAACGACAGGGCGTAGCTCCTACAATGAGCAGTTCTTC	CASSPTTGRSSYNEQFF
NA	TRBJ2-3	NA	TRBV5-1	TGCGCCAGCAGCGGGGACGAATATACGCAGTATTTT	CASSGDEYTQYF
NA	TRBJ2-3	NA	TRBV7-9	TGTGCCAGCAGCTTAAGAGTTAAAGATACGCAGTATTTT	CASSLRVKDTQYF
NA	TRBJ1-3	NA	TRBV18	TGTGCCAGCTCACCGGGAGCTGAAGCTGGAAACACCATATATTTT	CASSPGAEAGNTIYF
NA	TRBJ2-3	TRBD2	TRBV5-1	TGCGCCAGCAGCTTGGTTGGCGGGGGGACCACAGATACGCAGTATTTT	CASSLVGGGTTDTQYF
NA	TRBJ1-5	TRBD1	TRBV7-9	TGTGCCAGCAGCCCCCCGGGACAGGGCAATCAGCCCCAGCATTTT	CASSPPGQGNQPQHF
NA	TRBJ1-2	NA	TRBV7-9	TGTGCCAGCAGCTCCAACCCTAATGGCTACACCTTC	CASSSNPNGYTF
NA	TRBJ1-2	NA	TRBV10-3	TGTGCCATCAGTGAGGCTCGGGGGGGGCCCTATGGCTACACCTTC	CAISEARGGPYGYTF
NA	TRBJ1-1	NA	TRBV30	TGTGCCTGGAGTGGCTATAACACTGAAGCTTTCTTT	CAWSGYNTEAFF
NA	TRBJ1-2	NA	TRBV28	TGTGCCAGCAGCGCACCCGGGAGGGGAGCCCAGGGCTACACCTTC	CASSAPGRGAQGYTF
few	TRBJ1-6	NA	TRBV7-9	TGTGCCAGCAGCTTACACGAACAGGGTGTAGGTTCACCCCTCCACTTT	CASSLHEQGVGSPLHF
NA	TRBJ1-2	NA	TRBV20-1	TGCAGTGCTAGAGATAACAGGGGCTACACCTTC	CSARDNRGYTF